This is a list of T cell receptor beta chains from one sample in a study of blood T cell repertoires in COVID-19. Measured with immunoSEQ multiplex PCR; TCRdb has only the in-frame clones, and not every one. The table has around 220,000 clones, 82% seen once. The sequencing sample was made of peripheral blood. These receptors were taken from an elderly woman with active or convalescent COVID-19. Both conserved end residues are part of each CDR3. D genes are given only for firm matches. A clone size is listed for some rows: how often the clone was seen (once, few, many), or a class if it is expanded.

CASSPGRGTEAFF | TGTGCCAGCAGCCCCGGCAGGGGAACTGAAGCTTTCTTT | TRBJ1-1 | - | - | TRBV6-5
CASSLDGQTSNQPQHF | TGCGCCAGCAGCTTGGATGGACAGACTAGCAATCAGCCCCAGCATTTT | TRBJ1-5 | - | - | TRBV5-1
CASSPSGTDSNQPQHF | TGTGCCAGTAGTCCCTCAGGGACAGATAGCAATCAGCCCCAGCATTTT | TRBJ1-5 | - | TRBD1 | TRBV19
CASSFTGGASDEAFF | TGTGCCAGCAGTTTTACAGGGGGCGCGTCAGATGAAGCTTTCTTT | TRBJ1-1 | - | TRBD1 | TRBV7-9
CASSRQWNTEAFF | TGTGCCAGCAGTCGACAGTGGAACACTGAAGCTTTCTTT | TRBJ1-1 | - | - | TRBV6-5
CASNIAGGNTGELFF | TGTGCCAGCAACATAGCGGGGGGGAACACCGGGGAGCTGTTTTTT | TRBJ2-2 | - | TRBD2 | TRBV2
CASSETDRSHGYTF | TGTGCCAGCAGTGAAACAGACAGGAGTCACGGCTACACCTTC | TRBJ1-2 | - | - | TRBV28
CASSPLSGGEETQYF | TGTGCCAGCAGCCCCCTCAGCGGGGGGGAAGAGACCCAGTACTTC | TRBJ2-5 | - | TRBD2 | TRBV3-1/TRBV3-2
CSASIGSGSYEQYF | TGCAGTGCTAGTATCGGGAGCGGTTCCTACGAGCAGTACTTC | TRBJ2-7 | once | - | TRBV20-1
CASTEQGYEQYF | TGTGCCAGCACCGAACAGGGCTACGAGCAGTACTTC | TRBJ2-7 | - | - | TRBV6-6
CASSPLLAASSTDTQYF | TGTGCCAGCAGCCCGCTACTAGCGGCGTCTAGCACAGATACGCAGTATTTT | TRBJ2-3 | few | TRBD2 | TRBV3-1/TRBV3-2
CSVEKGVENYGYTF | TGCAGCGTTGAGAAAGGGGTGGAGAACTATGGCTACACCTTC | TRBJ1-2 | few | - | TRBV29-1
CASSQVQGVYEQYF | TGTGCCAGCAGCCAAGTTCAAGGGGTCTACGAGCAGTACTTC | TRBJ2-7 | - | - | TRBV3-1/TRBV3-2
CASSLGEGQDNRGDEQFF | TGTGCCAGCAGCTTAGGGGAGGGACAGGACAATCGAGGGGATGAGCAGTTCTTC | TRBJ2-1 | once | - | TRBV7-9
CASNRDRGIQPQHF | TGTGCCAGTAACCGGGACAGGGGGATTCAGCCCCAGCATTTT | TRBJ1-5 | - | TRBD1 | TRBV19
CSVEGQPGEKLFF | TGCAGCGTTGAGGGACAGCCAGGGGAAAAACTGTTTTTT | TRBJ1-4 | once | TRBD1 | TRBV29-1
CASSVGPTSGANVLTF | TGTGCCAGCAGTGTGGGCCCTACCTCTGGGGCCAACGTCCTGACTTTC | TRBJ2-6 | - | - | TRBV2
CASSRSPGGYEQYF | TGTGCCAGCAGCCGTTCCCCGGGAGGGTACGAGCAGTACTTC | TRBJ2-7 | - | TRBD2 | TRBV3-1/TRBV3-2
CASSFGQAYGYTF | TGTGCCAGCAGTTTCGGACAGGCCTATGGCTACACCTTC | TRBJ1-2 | - | TRBD1 | TRBV12-3/TRBV12-4
CRIQGHDEQFF | TGCAGGATACAGGGCCACGATGAGCAGTTCTTC | TRBJ2-1 | once | - | TRBV20-1
CASSLPGQGPNEQFF | TGTGCCAGCAGCTTACCGGGACAGGGGCCCAATGAGCAGTTCTTC | TRBJ2-1 | - | TRBD1 | TRBV7-9
CAWSVGGSNSPLHF | TGTGCCTGGAGTGTAGGGGGCAGTAATTCACCCCTCCACTTT | TRBJ1-6 | - | TRBD1 | TRBV30
CASSPRAGEVYTEQFF | TGCGCCAGCAGCCCAAGAGCGGGAGAAGTCTACACTGAGCAGTTCTTC | TRBJ2-1 | - | TRBD2 | TRBV5-1
CASEGTGGNNEQFF | TGTGCCAGCGAGGGGACAGGGGGGAACAATGAGCAGTTCTTC | TRBJ2-1 | - | TRBD1 | TRBV9
CASSPRGTGGSADTQYF | TGTGCCAGCTCACCACGCGGGACAGGGGGTTCCGCAGATACGCAGTATTTT | TRBJ2-3 | - | TRBD1 | TRBV18
CASSIAQGRVSNQPQHF | TGTGCCAGTAGTATAGCGCAGGGGAGAGTTAGCAATCAGCCCCAGCATTTT | TRBJ1-5 | few | - | TRBV19
CASRRLAGFYNEQFF | TGTGCCAGCAGGAGACTAGCGGGATTCTACAATGAGCAGTTCTTC | TRBJ2-1 | - | TRBD2 | TRBV6-5
CASRGQGAWNEQFF | TGCGCCAGCAGGGGGCAGGGGGCTTGGAATGAGCAGTTCTTC | TRBJ2-1 | - | TRBD1 | TRBV5-1
CASSLVGTDTQYF | TGCGCCAGCAGCTTGGTCGGCACAGATACGCAGTATTTT | TRBJ2-3 | - | - | TRBV5-1
CAISAGTSQITDTQYF | TGTGCCATCAGTGCCGGGACTAGCCAAATCACGGATACGCAGTATTTT | TRBJ2-3 | - | TRBD2 | TRBV10-3
CASSLEGGGRGFGAFF | TGTGCCAGCAGCTTAGAGGGTGGAGGGAGGGGGTTTGGGGCTTTCTTT | TRBJ1-1 | few | - | TRBV7-2
CASSNLGEGVTGELFF | TGTGCCAGCAGCAACCTAGGGGAGGGAGTTACCGGGGAGCTGTTTTTT | TRBJ2-2 | - | TRBD2 | TRBV5-5
CASSAGQFYEQYF | TGTGCCAGCAGCGCGGGACAGTTCTACGAGCAGTACTTC | TRBJ2-7 | - | TRBD1 | TRBV9
CASSYDLSGTEAFF | TGTGCCAGCAGTTACGATCTGTCAGGGACTGAAGCTTTCTTT | TRBJ1-1 | - | - | TRBV6-5
CASNLFGAGDETQYF | TGTGCCAGCAACCTCTTCGGGGCGGGGGATGAGACCCAGTACTTC | TRBJ2-5 | - | TRBD2 | TRBV28
CASSEQAMNTEAFF | TGTGCCAGCAGTGAACAGGCCATGAACACTGAAGCTTTCTTT | TRBJ1-1 | few | - | TRBV6-4
CASSGLAGFVVKTQYF | TGTGCCAGCAGTGGCCTAGCGGGATTTGTGGTAAAGACCCAGTACTTC | TRBJ2-5 | - | TRBD2 | TRBV2
CASSAGGPYNEQFF | TGCGCCAGCAGCGCGGGGGGGCCCTACAATGAGCAGTTCTTC | TRBJ2-1 | - | TRBD2 | TRBV5-1